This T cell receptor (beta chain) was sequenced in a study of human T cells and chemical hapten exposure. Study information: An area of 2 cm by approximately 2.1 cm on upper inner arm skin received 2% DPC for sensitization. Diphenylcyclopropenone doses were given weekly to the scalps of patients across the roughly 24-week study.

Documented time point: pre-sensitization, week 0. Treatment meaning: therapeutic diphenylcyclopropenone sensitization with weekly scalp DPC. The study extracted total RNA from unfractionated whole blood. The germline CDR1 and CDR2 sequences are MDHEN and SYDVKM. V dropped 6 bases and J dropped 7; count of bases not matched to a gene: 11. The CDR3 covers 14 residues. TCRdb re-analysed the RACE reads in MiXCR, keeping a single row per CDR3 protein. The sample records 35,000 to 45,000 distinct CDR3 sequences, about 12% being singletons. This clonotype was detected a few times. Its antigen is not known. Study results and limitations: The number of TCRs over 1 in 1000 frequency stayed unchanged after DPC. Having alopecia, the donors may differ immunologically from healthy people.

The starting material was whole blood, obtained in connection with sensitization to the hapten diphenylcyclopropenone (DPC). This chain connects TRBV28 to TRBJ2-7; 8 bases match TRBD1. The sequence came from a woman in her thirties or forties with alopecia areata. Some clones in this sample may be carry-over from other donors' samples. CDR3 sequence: CASSSPGQGREQYF. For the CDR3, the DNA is TGTGCCAGCAGCAGTCCCGGACAGGGTCGGGAGCAGTACTTC.